This T cell receptor beta chain was retrieved from a study of cytomegalovirus exposure and HLA in healthy donors. The donors were part of the validation cohort of more than 90 subjects. That cohort was separate from the first cohort, which comprised fewer than 800 subjects. Germline values: CDR1 SGHRS, CDR2 YFSETQ. Between the trimmed V and J ends, which lost 3 bases and 3 bases, there was a span of 4 bases. CDR3 size: 12 residues. TCRdb's table, derived via immunoSEQ multiplex PCR, lists solely in-frame clones and lacks some. The profile shows approximately 64,000 clones, more than 85% of them singletons. General study findings and limits: The authors listed 150 to 200 TCR beta chains as cytomegalovirus-associated.

Note on this clone: Its matching antigen is unknown.

The chain couples TRBV5-1 to TRBJ2-1; D not resolved. The sequencing sample was made of PBMCs. The TCR was taken from a woman aged 18 to 35 in good health and CMV-seronegative. CDR3 amino acids: CASSSGYNEQFF. DNA for the CDR3: TGCGCCAGCAGCTCCGGCTACAATGAGCAGTTCTTC.